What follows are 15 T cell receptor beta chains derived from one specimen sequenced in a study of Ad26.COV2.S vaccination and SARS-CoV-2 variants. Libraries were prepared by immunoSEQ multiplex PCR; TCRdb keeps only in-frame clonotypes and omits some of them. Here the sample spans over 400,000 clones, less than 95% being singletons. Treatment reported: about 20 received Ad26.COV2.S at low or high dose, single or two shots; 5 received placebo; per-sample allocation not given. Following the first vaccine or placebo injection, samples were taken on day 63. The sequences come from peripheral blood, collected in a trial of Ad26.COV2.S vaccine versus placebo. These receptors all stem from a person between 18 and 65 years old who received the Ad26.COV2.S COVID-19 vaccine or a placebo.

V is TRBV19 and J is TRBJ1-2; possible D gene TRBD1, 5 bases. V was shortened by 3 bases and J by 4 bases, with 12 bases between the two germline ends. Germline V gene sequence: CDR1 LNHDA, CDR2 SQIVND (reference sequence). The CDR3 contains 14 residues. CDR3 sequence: CASSISRERYGYTF. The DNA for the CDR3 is TGTGCCAGTAGTATCTCCAGGGAACGCTATGGCTACACCTTC.

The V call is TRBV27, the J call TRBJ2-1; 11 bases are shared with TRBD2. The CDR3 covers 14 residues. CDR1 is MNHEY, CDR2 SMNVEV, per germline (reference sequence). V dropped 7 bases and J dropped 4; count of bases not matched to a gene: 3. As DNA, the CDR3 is TGTGCCAGCATTCGGACTAGCGGGTACAATGAGCAGTTCTTC. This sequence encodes CASIRTSGYNEQFF.

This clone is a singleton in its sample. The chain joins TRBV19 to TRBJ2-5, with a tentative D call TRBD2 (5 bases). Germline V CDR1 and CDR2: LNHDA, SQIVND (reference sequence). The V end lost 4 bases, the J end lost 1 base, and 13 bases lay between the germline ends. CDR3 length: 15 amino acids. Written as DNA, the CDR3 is TGTGCCAGTAGTAGGACGGGAATGACCCAAGAGACCCAGTACTTC. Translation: CASSRTGMTQETQYF.

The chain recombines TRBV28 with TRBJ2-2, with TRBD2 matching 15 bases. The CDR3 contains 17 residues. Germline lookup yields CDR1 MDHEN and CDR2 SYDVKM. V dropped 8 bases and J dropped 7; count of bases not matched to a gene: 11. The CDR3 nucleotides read TGTGCCAGCCTTACGGGACTAGCGGGAGGAGTGGGCGGGGAGCTGTTTTTT. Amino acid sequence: CASLTGLAGGVGGELFF.

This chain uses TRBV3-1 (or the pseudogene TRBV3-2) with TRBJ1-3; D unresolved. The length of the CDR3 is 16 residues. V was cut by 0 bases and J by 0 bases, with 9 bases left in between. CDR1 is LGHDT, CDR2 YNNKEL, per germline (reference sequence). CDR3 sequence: CASSQDARSSGNTIYF. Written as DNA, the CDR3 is TGTGCCAGCAGCCAAGATGCACGAAGCTCTGGAAACACCATATATTTT.

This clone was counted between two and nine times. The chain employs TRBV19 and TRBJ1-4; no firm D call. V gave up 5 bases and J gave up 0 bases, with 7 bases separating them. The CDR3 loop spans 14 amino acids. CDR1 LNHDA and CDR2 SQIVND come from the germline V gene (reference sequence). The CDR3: CASSFRATNEKLFF. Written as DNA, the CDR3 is TGTGCCAGTAGTTTCAGAGCAACTAATGAAAAACTGTTTTTT.

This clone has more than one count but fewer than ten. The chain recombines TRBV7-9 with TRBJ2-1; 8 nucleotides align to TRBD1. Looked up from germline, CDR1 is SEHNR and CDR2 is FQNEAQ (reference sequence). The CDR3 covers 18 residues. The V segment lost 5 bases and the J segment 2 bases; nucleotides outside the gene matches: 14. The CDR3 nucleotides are TGTGCCAGCAGCCTAGGACAGGGTCTAGGCCCGACCTACAATGAGCAGTTCTTC. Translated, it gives CASSLGQGLGPTYNEQFF. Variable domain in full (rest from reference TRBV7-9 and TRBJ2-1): DTGVSQNPRHKITKRGQNVTFRCDPISEHNRLYWYRQTLGQGPEFLTYFQNEAQLEKSRLLSDRFSAERPKGSFSTLEIQRTEQGDSAMYLCASSLGQGLGPTYNEQFFGPGTRLTVL.

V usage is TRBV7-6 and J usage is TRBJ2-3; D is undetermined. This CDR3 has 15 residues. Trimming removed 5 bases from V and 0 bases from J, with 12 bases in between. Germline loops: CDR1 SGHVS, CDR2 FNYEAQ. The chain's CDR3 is CASSPTRRSTDTQYF. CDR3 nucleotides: TGTGCCAGCAGCCCGACTCGGCGAAGCACAGATACGCAGTATTTT.

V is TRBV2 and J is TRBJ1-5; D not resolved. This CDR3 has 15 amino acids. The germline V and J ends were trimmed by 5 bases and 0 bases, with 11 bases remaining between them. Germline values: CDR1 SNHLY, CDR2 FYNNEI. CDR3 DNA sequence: TGTGCCAGCAGTCCCTACAGAGATAGCAATCAGCCCCAGCATTTT. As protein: CASSPYRDSNQPQHF.

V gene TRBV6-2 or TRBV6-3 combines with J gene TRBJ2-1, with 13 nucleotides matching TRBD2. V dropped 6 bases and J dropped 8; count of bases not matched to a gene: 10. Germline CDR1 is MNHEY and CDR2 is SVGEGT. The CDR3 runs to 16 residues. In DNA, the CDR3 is TGTGCCAGCAGCCCTCGGACTAGCGGGAGATACCATGAGCAGTTCTTC. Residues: CASSPRTSGRYHEQFF.

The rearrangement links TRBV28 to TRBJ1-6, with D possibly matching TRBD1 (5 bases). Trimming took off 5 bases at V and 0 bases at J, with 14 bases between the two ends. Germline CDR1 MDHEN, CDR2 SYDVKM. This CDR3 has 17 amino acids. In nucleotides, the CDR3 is TGTGCCAGCAGTCCGGGACGGATGAGCTCCTATAATTCACCCCTCCACTTT. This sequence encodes CASSPGRMSSYNSPLHF.

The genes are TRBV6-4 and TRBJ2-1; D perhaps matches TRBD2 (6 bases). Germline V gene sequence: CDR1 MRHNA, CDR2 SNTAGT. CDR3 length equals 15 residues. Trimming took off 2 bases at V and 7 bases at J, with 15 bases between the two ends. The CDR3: CASSDSVGSGNEQFF. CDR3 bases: TGTGCCAGCAGTGACAGTGTCGGGAGTGGTAATGAGCAGTTCTTC.

The CDR3 reads CASSLGTTPGELFF. For the CDR3, the DNA is TGTGCCAGCAGCTTAGGTACTACGCCCGGGGAGCTGTTTTTT. The chain links TRBV7-2 to TRBJ2-2, with unresolved D. The CDR3 length is 14 residues. Trimming shortened V by 1 base and J by 6 bases, and 9 bases separated the two germline ends. The germline CDR1 and CDR2 sequences are SGHTA and FQGNSA. Full variable domain (missing parts from reference TRBV7-2 and TRBJ2-2): GAGVSQSPSNKVTEKGKDVELRCDPISGHTALYWYRQSLGQGLEFLIYFQGNSAPDKSGLPSDRFSAERTGGSVSTLTIQRTQQEDSAVYLCASSLGTTPGELFFGEGSRLTVL.

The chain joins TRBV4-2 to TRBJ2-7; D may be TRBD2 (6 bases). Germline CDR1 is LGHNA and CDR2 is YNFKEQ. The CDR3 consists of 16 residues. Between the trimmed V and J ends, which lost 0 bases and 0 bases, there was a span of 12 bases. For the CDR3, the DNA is TGTGCCAGCAGCCAAGACCCCGGCGGGGCCTCCTACGAGCAGTACTTC. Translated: CASSQDPGGASYEQYF.

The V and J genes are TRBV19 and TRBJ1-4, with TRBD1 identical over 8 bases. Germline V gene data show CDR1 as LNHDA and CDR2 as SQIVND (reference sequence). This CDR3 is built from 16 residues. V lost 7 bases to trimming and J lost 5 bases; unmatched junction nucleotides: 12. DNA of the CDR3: TGTGCCAGTAATTCCATCAGGGGGCGGCGGAATGAAAAACTGTTTTTT. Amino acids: CASNSIRGRRNEKLFF.